This TCR beta chain was found in a study of cytomegalovirus exposure and HLA in healthy donors. At the level of the study: Early released data had tens of millions of unique TCRs, all coming from HLA-typed donors.

The PCR was carried out with 60 Vbeta primers and 13 Jbeta primers. This table comes from immunoSEQ multiplex PCR, and its TCRdb copy is limited to in-frame clones, with some not included. This table has about 160,000 clones, around 80% appearing once. Study-wide results and limits: The study listed roughly 150 cytomegalovirus-associated TCR beta chains.

In regard to this clone: Its antigen is not known.

Trimming took off 5 bases at V and 4 bases at J, with 14 bases between the two ends. The germline V gene has CDR1 SEHNR and CDR2 FQNEAQ (reference sequence). The length of the CDR3 is 14 residues. The source of this sequence is a young man in good health and CMV-seronegative. The sequenced sample consisted of PBMCs. This sequence joins TRBV7-9 and TRBJ1-2; D gene unclear. CDR3 sequence: CASSLTEIPYGYTF. In DNA, the CDR3 is TGTGCCAGCAGCCTAACAGAGATTCCCTATGGCTACACCTTC.